This TCR beta chain was captured by sequencing in a study of blood T cell repertoires in COVID-19. The V gene end was trimmed by 4 bases and the J gene end by 5 bases; junction bases not matched to a gene: 6. Germline CDR1 is LGHDT and CDR2 is YNNKEL (reference sequence). The CDR3 extends over 15 amino acids. Sequenced by immunoSEQ multiplex PCR; TCRdb stores in-frame clones only, minus some. Of 60,000 or so clones listed, approximately 90% are singletons. Material: peripheral blood. This clonotype was sampled from a human donor in a cohort sampled during active COVID-19. The V call is TRBV3-1 (or the pseudogene TRBV3-2), the J call TRBJ2-3; TRBD1 matches at 10 bases. The CDR3 protein is CASSRRDRGQDTQYF. CDR3 in DNA: TGTGCCAGCAGCCGTCGGGACAGGGGACAAGATACGCAGTATTTT.